This T cell receptor (beta chain) was observed in a study of T-cell memory formation after mild COVID-19. Study summary: Largely donor-specific sequence clusters came from two donors. General observations from the study: The study found contracting CD4+ clones mainly in CM and EM and contracting CD8+ clones in EMRA.

This CDR3 has 15 residues. CDR1 is MGHRA and CDR2 is YSYEKL in the germline V gene. V shed 4 bases and J shed 4 bases, with 17 bases lying between them. Using its own MiXCR run on the 5' RACE reads, TCRdb lists one record per CDR3 protein. The sample contains nearly 350,000 distinct CDR3 sequences, 10% to 15% of which appear only once. About this clonotype: What it binds is not known.

The clonotype comes from a young man who had mild COVID-19 (a few samples of this study predate the infection). Cell type and time point are not known. The J gene is TRBJ2-7, the V gene TRBV4-1, with D perhaps TRBD1 (5 bases). Sequencing input: PBMCs or a T cell subset sorted from them (not recorded which). The CDR3 DNA follows: TGCGCCAGCAGCCCGAATGGGCAGGGATGGTACGAGCAGTACGTC. Encoded protein: CASSPNGQGWYEQYV.